These 29 T cell receptor beta chains originate from one sample sequenced in a study of T-cell reconstitution after alpha-beta-depleted transplantation in children. Unique molecular identifiers tagged the TCRbeta library. Via MiXCR, TCRdb re-called the PCR reads, giving one row per CDR3 protein. The table lists 450,000 to 500,000 distinct CDR3 sequences, around 13% of them singletons. Sequences were derived from PBMCs from the stem cell graft donor, sampled from the stem cell graft. Receptor source: a human donor who donated a stem cell graft to a child with combined immunodeficiency.

This clonotype was seen a few times. The chain joins TRBV6-2 or TRBV6-3 to TRBJ2-2; 8 bases agree with TRBD2. Germline V CDR1 and CDR2: MNHEY, SVGEGT. The CDR3 sequence is 15 residues long. V shed 7 bases and J 4 bases; nucleotides not matched to a gene: 8. The CDR3 spells CASTERLAGTGELFF. The CDR3 DNA reads TGTGCCAGCACCGAACGCCTAGCGGGCACCGGGGAGCTGTTTTTT.

The sample holds a few counts of this clonotype. J is TRBJ1-1 and V is TRBV25-1, with 7 bases aligning to TRBD1. The V and J ends lost 5 bases and 8 bases, in that order; junction bases with no gene match: 11. CDR3 size: 14 residues. From germline, CDR1 is MGHDK and CDR2 SYGVNS. The CDR3 reads CASSTPGQAKEAFF. The DNA for the CDR3 is TGTGCCAGCAGTACCCCTGGACAGGCTAAAGAAGCTTTCTTT.

This clonotype was recorded at least ten times. The chain links TRBV21-1 to TRBJ2-2; TRBD1, the table's D call, lacks a check against the DNA. TRBV21-1 is listed as a pseudogene. The CDR3 length is 18 residues. This CDR3 is CASSKEKGAGRDTGELFF. The CDR3 DNA reads TGTGCCAGCAGCAAAGAGAAGGGGGCAGGCCGGGACACCGGGGAGCTGTTTTTT.

This clonotype was observed a handful of times. This sequence joins TRBV7-8 and TRBJ2-1; D possibly uses TRBD1 or TRBD2 (6 bases each). Germline V lookup: CDR1 SGHVS, CDR2 FQNEAQ. Trimming removed 5 bases from V and 5 bases from J, with 16 bases in between. CDR3 length: 15 residues. CDR3 sequence reads: CASSPIGGLNNEQFF. The CDR3 DNA is TGTGCCAGCAGCCCCATAGGGGGGCTCAACAATGAGCAGTTCTTC.

This clonotype has ten or more counts. J is TRBJ2-3 and V is TRBV7-3; TRBD1 matches at 7 bases. Germline V gives CDR1 SGHTA, CDR2 FQGTGA. The CDR3 is 15 residues long. The V and J ends lost 0 bases and 0 bases, in that order; junction bases with no gene match: 0. In nucleotides, the CDR3 is TGTGCCAGCAGCTTAACAGGGGGCAGCACAGATACGCAGTATTTT. Protein: CASSLTGGSTDTQYF.

Ten or more counts support this clonotype. The chain links TRBV24-1 to TRBJ2-7; D possibly corresponds to TRBD2 (6 bases). The CDR3 has 13 residues. The V gene's germline CDR1 is KGHDR and CDR2 SFDVKD. V was clipped by 2 bases and J by 10 bases, with 14 bases between them. CDR3 residues: CATSDWGREEQYF. The CDR3 DNA follows: TGTGCCACCAGTGATTGGGGCAGGGAGGAACAGTACTTC.

The chain carries TRBV6-2 or TRBV6-3 and TRBJ1-5, with D maybe TRBD1 (6 bases). Deletions cut 4 bases from V and 2 bases from J, with 9 bases between. The length of the CDR3 is 14 residues. Germline CDR1 MNHEY, CDR2 SVGEGT. The CDR3 DNA reads TGTGCCAGCAGTTCAGGGGCGCGCAATCAGCCCCAGCATTTT. Amino acids: CASSSGARNQPQHF.

This clonotype was observed at least ten times. V usage is TRBV9 and J usage is TRBJ2-5; 12 bases align to TRBD1. The ends lost 3 bases at V and 4 bases at J; junction bases unmatched: 4. The V gene's germline CDR1 is SGDLS and CDR2 YYNGEE. This CDR3 is 15 amino acids long. The CDR3 here is CASSGGTGGSETQYF. DNA of the CDR3: TGTGCCAGCAGCGGAGGGACAGGGGGCTCAGAGACCCAGTACTTC.

Details on this clonotype: At one end, the junction sequence differs from germline, possibly due to a read error. The CDR3 region is CAISRGHQETQYF. CDR3 nucleotides: TGTGCCATCAGCCGCGGACACCAAGAGACCCAGTACTTC. The chain uses TRBV4-2 and TRBJ2-5; D is ambiguous. Germline values: CDR1 LGHNA, CDR2 YNFKEQ. The CDR3 extends over 13 amino acids.

This clonotype was seen more than once but under ten times. The chain employs TRBV7-9 and TRBJ2-2; no definite D call. The CDR3 is made up of 14 amino acids. V was shortened by 0 bases and J by 7 bases, with 9 bases between the two germline ends. CDR1 is SEHNR and CDR2 is FQNEAQ in the germline V gene (reference sequence). CDR3 nucleotides: TGTGCCAGCAGCTTAGCGGGCCGATTCGGGGAGCTGTTTTTT. It codes for CASSLAGRFGELFF.

This clonotype was seen more than once but under ten times. The chain has TRBV5-6 and TRBJ2-1; 7 bases are shared with TRBD1. This CDR3 is 12 amino acids long. Trimming at V came to 5 bases and at J to 8 bases, leaving 4 bases not matched to a gene. Germline V gene data show CDR1 as SGHDT and CDR2 as YYEEEE. The CDR3 spells CASRYRGDEQFF. CDR3 nucleotides: TGTGCCAGCAGATACAGGGGCGATGAGCAGTTCTTC.

V is TRBV28 and J is TRBJ1-1; D may be TRBD1 (6 bases). CDR3 length: 12 residues. The V gene's germline CDR1 is MDHEN and CDR2 SYDVKM. Trimming left V 11 bases short and J 4 bases short, with 14 bases between. In nucleotides, the CDR3 is TGTGCCGCAGACAGGAGGGGCACTGAAGCTTTCTTT. This translates into CAADRRGTEAFF.

This clonotype was counted at least ten times. The CDR3 loop is CSVELPDRSSYEQYF. In nucleotides, the CDR3 is TGCAGCGTTGAGTTGCCCGACAGGTCTTCCTACGAGCAGTACTTC. The chain carries TRBV29-1 and TRBJ2-7; D is possibly TRBD1 (6 bases). The CDR3 covers 15 residues. The V gene lost 3 bases and the J gene lost 1 base, with 16 bases spanning the gap. CDR1 is SQVTM, CDR2 ANQGSEA, per germline.

The genes are TRBV7-9 and TRBJ2-7, with a tentative D call TRBD2 (6 bases). This CDR3 is built from 16 residues. V lost 4 bases, J lost 2 bases, and 18 bases lay in between. Germline CDR1 and CDR2: SEHNR and FQNEAQ (reference sequence). The CDR3 is CASSSTRGTGTYEQYF. For the CDR3, the DNA is TGTGCCAGCAGCTCCACGCGGGGAACCGGGACCTACGAGCAGTACTTC.

In nucleotides, the CDR3 is TGCGCCAGCAGCCAAGGATCCCCAGGGACAGCCTCTGGAAACACCATATATTTT. It codes for CASSQGSPGTASGNTIYF. V gene TRBV4-1 combines with J gene TRBJ1-3; TRBD1 matches at 7 bases. Germline V gene data show CDR1 as MGHRA and CDR2 as YSYEKL. J was trimmed by 0 bases and V by 1 base; bases with no gene match: 9. CDR3 length: 18 amino acids.

The V and J genes are TRBV21-1 and TRBJ2-7; the D call of TRBD2 is as the table states it, not checked on the DNA. TRBV21-1 is classified as a pseudogene. This CDR3 spans 19 amino acids. The CDR3: CASSKDPGKGRELKYEQYF. The CDR3 DNA reads as TGTGCCAGCAGCAAAGACCCAGGGAAAGGGCGGGAGTTAAAGTACGAGCAGTACTTC.

V usage is TRBV20-1 and J usage is TRBJ2-3, with TRBD2 matching over 8 bases. CDR1 is DFQATT, CDR2 SNEGSKA, per germline (reference sequence). Trimming cost V 0 bases and J 3 bases; bases outside gene matches: 8. The CDR3 has 16 residues. CDR3 nucleotides: TGCAGTGCTAGAGATCTCGAGACTAGCGCTACAGATACGCAGTATTTT. This sequence encodes CSARDLETSATDTQYF.

The chain recombines TRBV24-1 with TRBJ2-7; 7 bases are shared with TRBD2. Germline V gene data show CDR1 as KGHDR and CDR2 as SFDVKD. After removal of 2 bases from V and 3 bases from J, the junction contained 12 bases not matched to a gene. The CDR3 is made up of 17 amino acids. The CDR3 spells CATSDSGVGLADYEQYF. In DNA form, the CDR3 reads TGTGCCACCAGTGATTCCGGAGTAGGGCTAGCGGACTACGAGCAGTACTTC.

This chain connects TRBV15 to TRBJ2-5; no clear D. V lost 0 bases and J lost 5, with 22 bases in between. CDR3 length: 18 residues. The germline V gene encodes CDR1 LNHNV and CDR2 YYDKDF (reference sequence). This CDR3 is CATSRDPRSEPAWETQYF. In nucleotides, the CDR3 is TGTGCCACCAGCAGAGATCCCCGGTCGGAGCCAGCGTGGGAGACCCAGTACTTC.

This clonotype has ten or more counts. The CDR3 DNA is TGTGCCAGCAGCTTATACAGGGGCACCTACGAGCAGTACTTC. Its protein is CASSLYRGTYEQYF. The chain joins TRBV7-2 to TRBJ2-7; 7 positions match TRBD1. This CDR3 comprises 14 residues. Germline V gives CDR1 SGHTA, CDR2 FQGNSA. V dropped 2 bases and J dropped 2; count of bases not matched to a gene: 3.

This clonotype was observed a few times. The rearrangement links TRBV7-2 to TRBJ1-1, with D unresolved. Per the germline V gene, CDR1 is SGHTA and CDR2 is FQGNSA. V lost 5 bases and J lost 13, with 23 bases in between. The length of the CDR3 is 14 residues. CDR3 coding DNA: TGTGCCAGCAGCCCCGGGTACTTCACTACGGGAGTTTTCTTT. Translated, it gives CASSPGYFTTGVFF.

This clonotype appeared a few times. V is TRBV4-3 and J is TRBJ2-3; tentatively, D is TRBD1 (7 bases). The CDR3 extends over 16 amino acids. Germline V lookup: CDR1 LGHNA, CDR2 YSLEER. Trimming removed 6 bases at V and 3 bases at J, with 19 bases between. The CDR3 region has the DNA TGCGCCAGCAGTCAAACCAGGGGGGCCTTGACAGATACGCAGTATTTT. This encodes CASSQTRGALTDTQYF.

This clonotype was observed a handful of times. The junction and the germline gene differ at one end; a read error may be behind it. The J gene is TRBJ2-5, the V gene TRBV18; TRBD2 agrees at 7 bases. CDR1 and CDR2 from the germline V gene are KGHSH and LQKENI. This CDR3 is 16 amino acids long. The CDR3 bases are TGTGCCAGCGCACCCGGGGAGGGAAGTGGTGTGGAGACCCAGTACTTC. Encoded protein: CASAPGEGSGVETQYF.

This clonotype appeared a few times. The chain has TRBV5-1 and TRBJ2-3, with D uncertain. The V end was cut by 3 bases, the J end by 6 bases, with 11 bases between. CDR3 length: 13 amino acids. CDR1 is SGHRS, CDR2 YFSETQ, per germline. CDR3 bases: TGCGCCAGCAGCTCCCCTCCCTCCGATACGCAGTATTTT. The encoded protein is CASSSPPSDTQYF.

The J gene is TRBJ2-7, the V gene TRBV6-1, with a tentative D call TRBD2 (6 bases). The CDR3 sequence is 15 residues long. V was trimmed by 1 base and J by 5 bases, leaving 15 bases between them. CDR1 MNHNS and CDR2 SASEGT come from the germline V gene. In nucleotides, the CDR3 is TGTGCCAGCAGTGAAGACTGGCAGCGGGTCCACGAGCAGTACTTC. This encodes CASSEDWQRVHEQYF.

The chain is built from TRBV12-3 or TRBV12-4 and TRBJ1-1; no reliable D call. The CDR3 has 16 residues. V lost 2 bases and J 3 bases, leaving 16 bases between the germline ends. The CDR3, as DNA: TGTGCCAGCAGTTTACCCCCTTCGCGGGGATACACTGAAGCTTTCTTT. Its translation is CASSLPPSRGYTEAFF.

The V call is TRBV12-3 or TRBV12-4, the J call TRBJ1-2, with TRBD1 identical over 9 bases. The CDR3 contains 15 residues. After removal of 3 bases from V and 6 bases from J, the junction contained 8 bases not matched to a gene. CDR3 protein: CASSFDPQGADGYTF. CDR3 bases: TGTGCCAGCAGTTTCGATCCACAGGGGGCTGATGGCTACACCTTC.

The V gene is TRBV5-1, the J gene TRBJ1-1, with D uncertain. CDR1 and CDR2 from the germline V gene are SGHRS and YFSETQ. This CDR3 is built from 14 residues. Trimming stripped 7 bases from V and 0 bases from J, with 13 bases between. CDR3 loop: CASQRRPMNTEAFF. The CDR3 DNA sequence: TGCGCCAGCCAAAGGCGGCCCATGAACACTGAAGCTTTCTTT.

This clonotype came up many times. The J gene is TRBJ2-5, the V gene TRBV4-2; 10 positions agree with TRBD1. CDR1 and CDR2 from the germline V gene are LGHNA and YNFKEQ. V shed 0 bases and J 5 bases; nucleotides not matched to a gene: 6. The CDR3 extends over 16 amino acids. Here the CDR3 DNA reads TGTGCCAGCAGCCAAGATGTGGGACAGGGGTTCGAGACCCAGTACTTC. Residues: CASSQDVGQGFETQYF.